The 27 T cell receptor beta chains presented below share a single source sample, sequenced in a study of shared clonotypes between healthy human individuals. Some clones are missing from TCRdb's copy, which holds only in-frame ones; the method was immunoSEQ multiplex PCR. Of some 2,500,000 clones in the sample, 92% are singletons; the top ten hold approximately 0.41%. The sample taken for sequencing was naive CD4+ T cells from PBMCs. Noted subset: CD45RA+ positively selected. These receptor sequences come from a man between 18 and 29 years old in good health. Some clones in this sample may be carry-over from other donors' samples.

V and J are TRBV2 and TRBJ1-5; tentative D call: TRBD1 (5 bases). This CDR3 has 15 residues. The V end lost 7 bases, the J end lost 3 bases, and 16 bases lay between the germline ends. Per the germline V gene, CDR1 is SNHLY and CDR2 is FYNNEI. As DNA, the CDR3 is TGTGCCAGCAAAGGGGAAGGACACATCAATCAGCCCCAGCATTTT. The encoded protein is CASKGEGHINQPQHF.

This clone was counted once. The genes are TRBV5-4 and TRBJ1-3, with no clear D. Trimming cost V 4 bases and J 0 bases, with 5 bases left between them. CDR1 SGHNT and CDR2 YYREEE come from the germline V gene (reference sequence). CDR3 length: 13 residues. The CDR3 region has the DNA TGTGCCAGCAGCCGGAACTCTGGAAACACCATATATTTT. Its translation: CASSRNSGNTIYF.

The chain has TRBV7-6 and TRBJ2-3, with 7 bases fitting TRBD1. Germline lookup yields CDR1 SGHVS and CDR2 FNYEAQ. The trim removed 2 bases at V and 6 bases at J, leaving 8 bases unmatched. The CDR3 sequence is 15 residues long. This CDR3 reads CASSLQPGGADTQYF. CDR3 nucleotide sequence: TGTGCCAGCAGCTTACAGCCAGGGGGTGCGGATACGCAGTATTTT.

The rearrangement joins TRBV28 to TRBJ2-1, with 14 bases aligning to TRBD2. The trim removed 9 bases at V and 10 bases at J, leaving 11 bases unmatched. This CDR3 contains 15 residues. Germline V lookup: CDR1 MDHEN, CDR2 SYDVKM. The CDR3 reads CASLKPGLAGEEQFF. CDR3 sequence (DNA): TGTGCCAGTCTCAAGCCGGGACTAGCGGGGGAGGAGCAGTTCTTC.

The chain links TRBV7-2 to TRBJ2-7; TRBD2 matches 9 bases. Germline CDR1 and CDR2: SGHTA and FQGNSA. CDR3 size: 15 residues. The J segment lost 3 bases and the V segment lost 5 bases, leaving 8 bases of the junction unmatched. The CDR3 bases are TGTGCCAGCAGCCCGACTAGCGGCTCCTTCTACGAGCAGTACTTC. This translates into CASSPTSGSFYEQYF. Supplemented by reference TRBV7-2 and TRBJ2-7, the full variable domain reads GAGVSQSPSNKVTEKGKDVELRCDPISGHTALYWYRQSLGQGLEFLIYFQGNSAPDKSGLPSDRFSAERTGGSVSTLTIQRTQQEDSAVYLCASSPTSGSFYEQYFGPGTRLTVT.

The rearrangement links TRBV11-2 to TRBJ1-4, with TRBD1 matching over 7 bases. The junction had 11 bases not matched to a gene; V was cut back by 4 bases and J by 6 bases. This CDR3 comprises 16 residues. Germline V gene lookup returns CDR1 SGHAT and CDR2 FQNNGV. CDR3 residues: CASSSFRQGSDEKLFF. The CDR3 DNA follows: TGTGCCAGCAGCTCCTTCAGACAGGGTTCGGATGAAAAACTGTTTTTT. Together with reference TRBV11-2 and TRBJ1-4, the CDR3 gives the full variable domain: EAGVAQSPRYKIIEKRQSVAFWCNPISGHATLYWYQQILGQGPKLLIQFQNNGVVDDSQLPKDRFSAERLKGVDSTLKIQPAKLEDSAVYLCASSSFRQGSDEKLFFGSGTQLSVL.

The chain employs TRBV6-1 and TRBJ2-5; possibly TRBD2 for D (5 bases). V lost 6 bases and J 5 bases, leaving 16 bases between the germline ends. Germline values: CDR1 MNHNS, CDR2 SASEGT. The CDR3 totals 14 residues. The CDR3 region is CASRNSEGWETQYF. The CDR3 region has the DNA TGTGCCAGCAGAAACAGTGAGGGTTGGGAGACCCAGTACTTC.

The chain is built from TRBV11-2 and TRBJ2-1; 13 bases are shared with TRBD2. Trimming cost V 5 bases and J 4 bases; bases outside gene matches: 5. The CDR3 covers 16 residues. CDR1 SGHAT and CDR2 FQNNGV come from the germline V gene. The CDR3 reads CASSPLLAGGYNEQFF. The CDR3 nucleotides read TGTGCCAGCAGCCCATTACTAGCGGGAGGGTACAATGAGCAGTTCTTC.

This chain uses TRBV6-5 with TRBJ2-1; D is possibly TRBD2 (5 bases). This CDR3 is 14 amino acids long. Germline V gives CDR1 MNHEY, CDR2 SVGAGI. V lost 2 bases, J lost 4 bases, and 9 bases lay in between. The CDR3 region is CASSYLTRYNEQFF. The CDR3 DNA sequence: TGTGCCAGCAGTTACCTAACTAGATACAATGAGCAGTTCTTC.

Of note for this clone: Other nucleotide sequences from this sample produce the same CDR3. The chain has TRBV7-3 and TRBJ2-2, with 8 bases matching TRBD1. The ends lost 0 bases at V and 1 base at J; junction bases unmatched: 1. There are 16 residues in the CDR3. Germline CDR1 and CDR2: SGHTA and FQGTGA. The CDR3 DNA reads TGTGCCAGCAGCTTAACCGGGACAGGGAACACCGGGGAGCTGTTTTTT. Encoded protein: CASSLTGTGNTGELFF.

The chain links TRBV29-1 to TRBJ2-7; 11 positions agree with TRBD1. Germline assignment: CDR1 SQVTM and CDR2 ANQGSEA. With 6 bases clipped from V and 5 bases from J, the junction kept 6 bases outside the gene matches. The CDR3 consists of 13 residues. In nucleotides, the CDR3 is TGCAGCGTCCTAGGGACAGGGGGAAACGAGCAGTACTTC. Protein product: CSVLGTGGNEQYF.

As to this clone: Compared with germline, one end of the junction differs, possibly owing to a read error. The sample contains more than one DNA sequence encoding this CDR3. The rearrangement uses TRBV6-6 and TRBJ2-7, with D uncertain. CDR3 size: 14 residues. Germline V gene data show CDR1 as MNHNY and CDR2 as SVGAGI (reference sequence). This CDR3 reads CASSYSVQSYEQYF. In DNA form, the CDR3 reads TGTGCCAGCAGTTACTCTGTGCAATCCTACGAACAGTACTTC.

The gene calls are TRBV18 and TRBJ2-1; D might be TRBD2 (6 bases). This CDR3 is built from 14 residues. The germline gives CDR1 KGHSH, CDR2 LQKENI. V lost 1 base, J lost 9 bases, and 13 bases lay in between. The chain's CDR3 is CASSPQELGGEQFF. The CDR3, as DNA: TGTGCCAGCTCACCACAGGAACTCGGGGGTGAGCAGTTCTTC.

The rearrangement links TRBV5-1 to TRBJ2-5; D gene unclear. CDR1 is SGHRS, CDR2 YFSETQ, per germline. The CDR3 sequence is 15 residues long. V lost 1 base and J 1 base, leaving 11 bases between the germline ends. The DNA for the CDR3 is TGCGCCAGCAGCTTGTTGACGGTGAGCCAAGAGACCCAGTACTTC. Translated: CASSLLTVSQETQYF.

V is TRBV6-4 and J is TRBJ2-3; a weak D match, TRBD1 (5 bases). The V and J ends lost 4 bases and 6 bases respectively, with 11 bases between them. The germline V gene has CDR1 MRHNA and CDR2 SNTAGT. The CDR3 has 13 amino acids. This chain's CDR3 is CASSVVRGDTQYF. In DNA, the CDR3 is TGTGCCAGCAGTGTTGTTAGGGGCGATACGCAGTATTTT.

The gene calls are TRBV5-4 and TRBJ1-3; D is possibly TRBD1 (5 bases). This CDR3 comprises 19 residues. Trimming took 3 bases from V and 0 from J, leaving 22 bases between them. Germline lookup yields CDR1 SGHNT and CDR2 YYREEE (reference sequence). CDR3 coding DNA: TGTGCCAGCAGCTCCTCAAAAAAAGACAGACCCACCTCTGGAAACACCATATATTTT. Amino acid sequence: CASSSSKKDRPTSGNTIYF.

The table lists this clone with a count of one. A read error may account for a junction end that differs from germline. Other DNA sequences in the same sample also yield this CDR3. V is TRBV4-2 and J is TRBJ2-1; maybe TRBD1 (5 bases). CDR3 length equals 11 residues. The germline CDR1 and CDR2 sequences are LGHNA and YNFKEQ. CDR3 loop: CASSQDNEQFF. The CDR3 DNA follows: TGTGCCAGCAGCCAGGACAACGAGCAGTTCTTC.

The CDR3 loop reads CASSPTSSGRTTDTQYF. For the CDR3, the DNA is TGTGCCAGCAGCCCCACATCTAGCGGGAGGACCACAGATACGCAGTATTTT. The V and J genes are TRBV5-4 and TRBJ2-3; 11 positions agree with TRBD2. There are 17 residues in the CDR3. Germline-derived CDR1 and CDR2 are SGHNT and YYREEE (reference sequence). With V trimmed by 4 bases and J by 2 bases, 9 bases remained unmatched.

The chain carries TRBV21-1 and TRBJ2-1; the table calls TRBD2, which could not be checked here. TRBV21-1 counts as a pseudogene. This CDR3 has 17 residues. The chain's CDR3 is CASSNLAGESSYNEQFF. The CDR3 DNA sequence: TGTGCCAGCAGCAATTTAGCGGGTGAGAGCTCCTACAATGAGCAGTTCTTC.

This chain connects TRBV11-2 to TRBJ1-2, with D uncertain. Germline CDR1 is SGHAT and CDR2 is FQNNGV. This CDR3 is 14 amino acids long. V was trimmed by 3 bases and J by 7 bases, leaving 15 bases between them. CDR3 amino acids: CASSFDGSGSGYTF. CDR3 coding DNA: TGTGCCAGCAGCTTTGATGGGTCGGGATCTGGCTACACCTTC.

The rearrangement uses TRBV11-2 and TRBJ2-1; 8 positions match TRBD2. Germline CDR1 and CDR2: SGHAT and FQNNGV. V lost 5 bases to trimming and J lost 5 bases; unmatched junction nucleotides: 17. The CDR3 has 18 residues. As DNA, the CDR3 is TGTGCCAGCAGCCGTACCCCGGGCCAGCGGGAGTCCCACAATGAGCAGTTCTTC. It specifies CASSRTPGQRESHNEQFF.

The gene calls are TRBV4-3 and TRBJ2-5; 8 bases agree with TRBD1. With 0 bases clipped from V and 1 base from J, the junction kept 7 bases outside the gene matches. This CDR3 region has 17 residues. Germline V lookup: CDR1 LGHNA, CDR2 YSLEER. The CDR3 loop reads CASSQERDRSGQETQYF. The CDR3 DNA is TGCGCCAGCAGCCAAGAACGGGACAGGTCAGGCCAAGAGACCCAGTACTTC.

A word on this clone: The same CDR3 is also encoded by other DNA sequences in this sample. The rearrangement uses TRBV28 and TRBJ1-5; no clear D. V was clipped by 3 bases and J by 3 bases, with 3 bases between them. The CDR3 loop spans 12 amino acids. Per germline, CDR1 MDHEN and CDR2 SYDVKM. CDR3 sequence (DNA): TGTGCCAGCAGTTTTTTCAATCAGCCCCAGCATTTT. It codes for CASSFFNQPQHF.

The chain uses TRBV28 and TRBJ2-1, with TRBD2 matching 8 bases. V trimming: 8 bases; J trimming: 0 bases; junction bases outside the gene matches: 12. Germline-derived CDR1 and CDR2 are MDHEN and SYDVKM. This CDR3 region has 17 residues. In DNA form, the CDR3 reads TGTGCCAGCCAACCGGCGGCGGGGGGCAGCTCCTACAATGAGCAGTTCTTC. Translated: CASQPAAGGSSYNEQFF.

The V and J genes are TRBV6-5 and TRBJ1-1; TRBD1 is a possible D gene (5 bases). Germline lookup yields CDR1 MNHEY and CDR2 SVGAGI. The V and J ends lost 7 bases and 1 base respectively, with 13 bases between them. The CDR3 sequence is 14 residues long. The CDR3 nucleotides read TGTGCCAGCATCCCTCCGGGGCGGAACACTGAAGCTTTCTTT. Amino acids: CASIPPGRNTEAFF.

This sequence joins TRBV27 and TRBJ2-3; D is uncertain. The CDR3 has 13 residues. Deletions cut 7 bases from V and 3 bases from J, with 11 bases between. CDR1 and CDR2 from the germline V gene are MNHEY and SMNVEV (reference sequence). The DNA of the CDR3 is TGTGCCAGCACCTCACTCTGGACAGATACGCAGTATTTT. Translated, it gives CASTSLWTDTQYF.

The chain has TRBV4-3 and TRBJ2-1; D gene uncertain. CDR3 length equals 13 residues. V gave up 1 base and J gave up 3 bases, with 4 bases separating them. From germline, CDR1 is LGHNA and CDR2 YSLEER. As DNA, the CDR3 is TGCGCCAGCAGCCAAGGCCTCTACAATGAGCAGTTCTTC. The encoded protein is CASSQGLYNEQFF.